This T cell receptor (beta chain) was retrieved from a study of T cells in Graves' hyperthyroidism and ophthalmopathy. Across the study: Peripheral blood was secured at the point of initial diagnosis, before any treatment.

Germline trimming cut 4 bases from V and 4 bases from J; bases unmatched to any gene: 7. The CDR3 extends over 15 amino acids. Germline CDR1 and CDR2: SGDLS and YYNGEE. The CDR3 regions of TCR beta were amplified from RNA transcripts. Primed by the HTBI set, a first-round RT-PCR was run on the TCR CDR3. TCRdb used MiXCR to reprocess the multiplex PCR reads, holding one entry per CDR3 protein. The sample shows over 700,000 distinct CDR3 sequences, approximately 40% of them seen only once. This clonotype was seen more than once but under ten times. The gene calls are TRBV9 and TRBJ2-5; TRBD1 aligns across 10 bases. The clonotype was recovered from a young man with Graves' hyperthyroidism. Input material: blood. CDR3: CASSQADRGRETQYF. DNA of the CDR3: TGTGCCAGCAGCCAAGCGGACAGGGGGAGAGAGACCCAGTACTTC. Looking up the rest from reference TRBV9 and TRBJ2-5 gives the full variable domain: DSGVTQTPKHLITATGQRVTLRCSPRSGDLSVYWYQQSLDQGLQFLIQYYNGEERAKGNILERFSAQQFPDLHSELNLSSLELGDSALYFCASSQADRGRETQYFGPGTRLLVL.